This T cell receptor (beta chain) was sequenced for a study of blood T cell repertoires in COVID-19. TCRdb keeps only in-frame clones here, not all; method: immunoSEQ multiplex PCR. The table lists around 230,000 clones, around 83% of them singletons, with around 12% in the top ten. CDR1 and CDR2 (germline): SNHLY, FYNNEI. With 10 bases removed from V and 5 bases from J, the gap between germline ends came to 14 bases. This CDR3 region has 12 residues. Sequencing was performed on peripheral blood. This TCR came from a woman between 55 and 75 years old with active or convalescent COVID-19. This sequence joins TRBV2 and TRBJ2-5, with TRBD1 as a possible D gene (6 bases). Here the CDR3 reads CAIPTGIETQYF. CDR3 in DNA: TGTGCCATCCCTACAGGGATTGAGACCCAGTACTTC.